The 31 T cell receptor beta chains given below trace back to one sample, sequenced in a study of T cell changes during pregnancy in multiple sclerosis (dated by TCRdb to between 2018 and 2020). The library was made by the immunoSEQ multiplex PCR assay. TCRdb mirrors the immuneACCESS table, restricted to in-frame sequences. Some clones are absent from its copies; in checked studies, under half trace to an unresolved V gene, and the reason for the others is unknown. The sample data list about 39,000 clones, and 94% of these were observed just once. The top ten clones comprise about 0.32% of the sample. This specimen was CD4+ T cells from peripheral blood mononuclear cells, taken after pregnancy. All receptors derive from a female donor with multiple sclerosis, enrolled in a pregnancy study.

This clone was seen only once. The rearrangement uses TRBV11-2 and TRBJ1-1; D is ambiguous. V shed 6 bases and J shed 5 bases, with 13 bases lying between them. From germline, CDR1 is SGHAT and CDR2 FQNNGV. The CDR3 covers 13 residues. CDR3 bases: TGTGCCAGCAGGTCGACCCTGAGGACTGAAGCTTTCTTT. Its translation is CASRSTLRTEAFF.

This chain connects TRBV28 to TRBJ2-7; the D gene is possibly TRBD2 (6 bases). Trimming took 2 bases from V and 2 from J, leaving 10 bases between them. There are 14 residues in the CDR3. CDR1 and CDR2 (germline): MDHEN, SYDVKM. CDR3 sequence (DNA): TGTGCCAGCAGTTTAGGGACTCCCACCTACGAGCAGTACTTC. Translated: CASSLGTPTYEQYF.

The gene calls are TRBV14 and TRBJ2-2; D is unresolved. Germline values: CDR1 SGHDN, CDR2 FVKESK. The V and J ends lost 1 base and 4 bases respectively, with 7 bases between them. The CDR3 consists of 14 residues. The CDR3 DNA sequence: TGTGCCAGCAGCCAAGTGAGGCCCACCGGGGAGCTGTTTTTT. This translates into CASSQVRPTGELFF.

The rearrangement links TRBV10-2 to TRBJ1-1; no clear D gene. The CDR3 covers 14 residues. V dropped 7 bases and J dropped 1 base, with 13 bases sitting between them. Germline CDR1 WSHSY, CDR2 SAAADI. CDR3 in DNA: TGCGCCAGCACCCTAACGGAGGGGAACACTGAAGCTTTCTTT. This encodes CASTLTEGNTEAFF.

This clone was recorded once. J is TRBJ2-5 and V is TRBV5-4; the match to TRBD1 covers 8 bases. This CDR3 region has 15 residues. Germline trimming cut 3 bases from V and 4 bases from J; bases unmatched to any gene: 8. Germline values: CDR1 SGHNT, CDR2 YYREEE (reference sequence). The CDR3: CASSWDRRRGETQYF. The CDR3 DNA follows: TGTGCCAGCAGCTGGGACAGGAGGAGGGGAGAGACCCAGTACTTC. Full variable domain (missing parts from reference TRBV5-4 and TRBJ2-5): ETGVTQSPTHLIKTRGQQVTLRCSSQSGHNTVSWYQQALGQGPQFIFQYYREEENGRGNFPPRFSGLQFPNYSSELNVNALELDDSALYLCASSWDRRRGETQYFGPGTRLLVL.

The CDR3 region has the DNA TGTGCCAGCAGCTCAAACCAGATCTCTGGGGCCAACGTCCTGACTTTC. This codes for CASSSNQISGANVLTF. The genes are TRBV7-6 and TRBJ2-6; D is undetermined. Trimming pared 4 bases from V and 0 bases from J, leaving 10 bases between. This CDR3 comprises 16 residues. Germline V gene sequence: CDR1 SGHVS, CDR2 FNYEAQ.

The chain recombines TRBV7-9 with TRBJ1-1; D perhaps matches TRBD1 (5 bases). V lost 4 bases and J lost 1, with 7 bases in between. From germline, CDR1 is SEHNR and CDR2 FQNEAQ (reference sequence). This CDR3 is built from 13 residues. CDR3 amino acids: CASSWGENTEAFF. DNA for the CDR3: TGTGCCAGCAGCTGGGGGGAGAACACTGAAGCTTTCTTT.

The chain combines TRBV10-3 with TRBJ2-7; 7 bases fit TRBD1. Germline CDR1 ENHRY, CDR2 SYGVKD. V lost 2 bases, J lost 2 bases, and 3 bases stayed unmatched. The CDR3 spans 14 residues. CDR3 bases: TGTGCCATCAGTGAGGACGACAGGGCCTACGAGCAGTACTTC. Encoded protein: CAISEDDRAYEQYF.

CDR3 loop: CASSLGGGTEAFF. The CDR3 region has the DNA TGTGCCAGCAGCTTAGGAGGGGGCACTGAAGCTTTCTTT. The chain employs TRBV7-9 and TRBJ1-1; TRBD1 is a possible D gene (6 bases). V gave up 1 base and J gave up 4 bases, with 7 bases separating them. This CDR3 spans 13 amino acids. Germline lookup yields CDR1 SEHNR and CDR2 FQNEAQ (reference sequence).

This clone was seen only once. The V and J genes are TRBV5-4 and TRBJ2-2; the match to TRBD2 covers 7 bases. V lost 4 bases, J lost 0 bases, and 6 bases stayed unmatched. This CDR3 comprises 16 residues. Germline CDR1 reads SGHNT; CDR2 reads YYREEE (reference sequence). The CDR3 protein is CASSPRAGANTGELFF. CDR3 bases: TGTGCCAGCAGCCCCCGTGCGGGGGCGAACACCGGGGAGCTGTTTTTT.

The CDR3 DNA reads TGTGCCAGCAGCCGAGGACAGGGGGTAGAAAAACTGTTTTTT. It encodes CASSRGQGVEKLFF. The V and J genes are TRBV6-5 and TRBJ1-4, with 10 bases identical to TRBD1. The CDR3 is 14 amino acids. The V gene's germline CDR1 is MNHEY and CDR2 SVGAGI. The V and J ends lost 6 bases and 8 bases, in that order; junction bases with no gene match: 6.

The V and J genes are TRBV6-1 and TRBJ2-2; D call uncertain. The V end was cut by 0 bases, the J end by 0 bases, with 14 bases between. The CDR3 consists of 18 residues. Germline assignment: CDR1 MNHNS and CDR2 SASEGT. In DNA form, the CDR3 reads TGTGCCAGCAGTGAAGCATTCGGTTCCGCGGCGAACACCGGGGAGCTGTTTTTT. Its translation is CASSEAFGSAANTGELFF.

A few counts support this clone. The chain links TRBV19 to TRBJ1-2; 8 nucleotides match TRBD1. V gave up 8 bases and J gave up 2 bases; unmatched junction bases: 10. There are 15 residues in the CDR3. CDR1 LNHDA and CDR2 SQIVND come from the germline V gene (reference sequence). The CDR3 DNA reads TGTGCCAGTCGGCCCGCGGGACAGGTAAACTATGGCTACACCTTC. Amino acid sequence: CASRPAGQVNYGYTF.

In this sample, this clone turned up once. The genes are TRBV19 and TRBJ2-2, with 10 bases that match TRBD1. The V segment lost 4 bases and the J segment 4 bases; nucleotides outside the gene matches: 6. Looked up from germline, CDR1 is LNHDA and CDR2 is SQIVND (reference sequence). The CDR3 loop spans 16 amino acids. The CDR3 DNA reads TGTGCCAGTAGTAAACCGACAGGGGGCGGCACCGGGGAGCTGTTTTTT. Its protein is CASSKPTGGGTGELFF.

This chain joins TRBV10-1 and TRBJ2-3, with TRBD2 identical over 7 bases. CDR1 and CDR2 from the germline V gene are WNHNN and SYGVQD (reference sequence). Germline trimming cut 3 bases from V and 0 bases from J; bases unmatched to any gene: 3. The CDR3 has 15 amino acids. Here the CDR3 DNA reads TGCGCCAGCAGTGAAGGCGGGAGAAGCACAGATACGCAGTATTTT. It encodes CASSEGGRSTDTQYF.

The V gene is TRBV11-2, the J gene TRBJ2-3; TRBD1 agrees at 10 bases. V trimming: 1 base; J trimming: 5 bases; junction bases outside the gene matches: 6. CDR3 length equals 16 residues. CDR1 is SGHAT and CDR2 is FQNNGV in the germline V gene. The CDR3 DNA is TGTGCCAGCAGCTTAGGGGGACAGGGGATCGGAGATACGCAGTATTTT. Residues: CASSLGGQGIGDTQYF.

The chain has TRBV6-6 and TRBJ2-1; the match to TRBD2 covers 10 bases. V dropped 11 bases and J dropped 9; count of bases not matched to a gene: 13. This CDR3 has 14 residues. Per the germline V gene, CDR1 is MNHNY and CDR2 is SVGAGI (reference sequence). In nucleotides, the CDR3 is TGTGCCGCCCTTTCCCTAGCGGGGGTAGTTGAGCAGTTCTTC. Its translation is CAALSLAGVVEQFF.

The table lists this clone with a few counts. The chain has TRBV7-9 and TRBJ1-3; no reliable D call. The CDR3 loop spans 12 amino acids. CDR1 SEHNR and CDR2 FQNEAQ come from the germline V gene (reference sequence). V gave up 6 bases and J gave up 6 bases, with 9 bases separating them. The CDR3 DNA reads as TGTGCCAGCAGTCTCCTATTAAACACCATATATTTT. Protein product: CASSLLLNTIYF. Full variable domain (rest looked up from reference TRBV7-9 and TRBJ1-3): DTGVSQNPRHKITKRGQNVTFRCDPISEHNRLYWYRQTLGQGPEFLTYFQNEAQLEKSRLLSDRFSAERPKGSFSTLEIQRTEQGDSAMYLCASSLLLNTIYFGEGSWLTVV.

This chain links TRBV28 with TRBJ1-5; possibly TRBD1 for D (6 bases). The CDR3 sequence is 14 residues long. The germline V gene encodes CDR1 MDHEN and CDR2 SYDVKM. Trimming took 5 bases from V and 6 from J, leaving 14 bases between them. This CDR3 is CASSPDRLFQPQHF. CDR3 bases: TGTGCCAGCAGTCCCGACAGGTTGTTTCAGCCCCAGCATTTT.

The chain has TRBV7-8 and TRBJ1-3; 8 bases agree with TRBD1. Germline CDR1 and CDR2: SGHVS and FQNEAQ. There are 15 residues in the CDR3. V lost 5 bases and J lost 2; bases outside the gene matches: 5. The CDR3 bases are TGTGCCAGCAGCCGGACAGGGAAAACTGGAAACACCATATATTTT. Amino acid sequence: CASSRTGKTGNTIYF.

The rearrangement links TRBV6-7 to TRBJ1-5; TRBD1 matches 7 bases. TRBV6-7 is classed as an ORF, of uncertain function. The CDR3 spans 19 residues. The V segment lost 0 bases and the J segment 5 bases; nucleotides outside the gene matches: 16. CDR3 protein: CASSYSAKRQGWLDQPQHF. DNA of the CDR3: TGTGCCAGCAGTTACTCCGCGAAACGACAGGGTTGGTTGGATCAGCCCCAGCATTTT.

This chain joins TRBV29-1 and TRBJ1-4; D might be TRBD1 (6 bases). Germline loops: CDR1 SQVTM, CDR2 ANQGSEA. The CDR3 loop spans 15 amino acids. Trimming left V 5 bases short and J 8 bases short, with 21 bases between. As DNA, the CDR3 is TGCAGCGTTTCTTGGTCGACACAGGGTACGGAAAAACTGTTTTTT. This codes for CSVSWSTQGTEKLFF.

This clone was detected once. The chain has TRBV7-6 and TRBJ2-7; 8 bases are shared with TRBD1. V shed 5 bases, J shed 3 bases, and the junction held 6 bases outside the gene matches. The CDR3 totals 14 residues. The germline V gene has CDR1 SGHVS and CDR2 FNYEAQ. In DNA form, the CDR3 reads TGTGCCAGCAGCCCGCGGACAGGGATCTACGAGCAGTACTTC. Translating it yields CASSPRTGIYEQYF.

The chain carries TRBV6-7 and TRBJ2-2, with 8 bases fitting TRBD2. TRBV6-7 counts as an open reading frame of uncertain function. V lost 6 bases, J lost 1 base, and 4 bases stayed unmatched. The CDR3 is 15 amino acids. DNA for the CDR3: TGTGCCAGCAGGCACGGGGGGGAGAACACCGGGGAGCTGTTTTTT. It specifies CASRHGGENTGELFF.

J is TRBJ2-7 and V is TRBV2, with TRBD1 matching 7 bases. This CDR3 comprises 14 residues. The V segment lost 10 bases and the J segment 6 bases; nucleotides outside the gene matches: 15. Germline V gene data show CDR1 as SNHLY and CDR2 as FYNNEI. The CDR3 DNA reads TGTGCCACCCAACCGGACAGGTATTCTGTCGAGCAGTACTTC. Amino acids: CATQPDRYSVEQYF.

This chain joins TRBV5-1 and TRBJ2-2; 9 bases fit TRBD2. Trimming cost V 4 bases and J 4 bases; bases outside gene matches: 20. The CDR3 is 20 residues long. CDR1 is SGHRS, CDR2 YFSETQ, per germline. The CDR3 loop is CASSLNHAGGAGGRTGELFF. CDR3 coding DNA: TGCGCCAGCAGCCTCAACCACGCGGGAGGAGCGGGGGGCCGCACCGGGGAGCTGTTTTTT.

This chain connects TRBV9 to TRBJ2-7, with unresolved D. The CDR3 sequence is 17 residues long. Germline CDR1 reads SGDLS; CDR2 reads YYNGEE. The germline V and J ends were trimmed by 3 bases and 3 bases, with 22 bases remaining between them. In DNA form, the CDR3 reads TGTGCCAGCAGCGCCGTTCCAACCTCGGGTCTGGGCTACGAGCAGTACTTC. Protein sequence: CASSAVPTSGLGYEQYF.

The rearrangement uses TRBV4-1 and TRBJ2-2; 13 bases are a match to TRBD2. The CDR3 loop spans 17 amino acids. Germline lookup yields CDR1 MGHRA and CDR2 YSYEKL. After removal of 4 bases from V and 4 bases from J, the junction contained 6 bases not matched to a gene. The DNA for the CDR3 is TGCGCCAGCAGCCGAACTAGCGGGGGGGCTGGCACCGGGGAGCTGTTTTTT. This encodes CASSRTSGGAGTGELFF.

The chain uses TRBV7-9 and TRBJ1-2; 9 nucleotides align to TRBD1. Germline V gene sequence: CDR1 SEHNR, CDR2 FQNEAQ (reference sequence). The CDR3 consists of 14 residues. The V and J ends lost 4 bases and 6 bases, in that order; junction bases with no gene match: 6. The CDR3 DNA reads as TGTGCCAGCAGCTATGGGACAGGGAGGGATGGCTACACCTTC. Amino acid sequence: CASSYGTGRDGYTF.

The chain links TRBV7-8 to TRBJ2-7; 8 bases map to TRBD1. V lost 5 bases to trimming and J lost 2 bases; unmatched junction nucleotides: 8. This CDR3 spans 15 amino acids. Germline CDR1 and CDR2: SGHVS and FQNEAQ. Here the CDR3 reads CASSPRQGTPYEQYF. The CDR3 DNA follows: TGTGCCAGCAGCCCAAGACAGGGGACCCCCTACGAGCAGTACTTC.

This clone is a singleton in its sample. The chain combines TRBV6-1 with TRBJ1-2, with D possibly matching TRBD1 (5 bases). Trimming took off 8 bases at V and 5 bases at J, with 9 bases between the two ends. Germline CDR1 reads MNHNS; CDR2 reads SASEGT. The CDR3 consists of 11 residues. DNA for the CDR3: TGTGCCAGCGACAGTGAGTATGGCTACACCTTC. Encoded protein: CASDSEYGYTF.